The present TCR beta chain was sequenced within a study of T cell changes during pregnancy in multiple sclerosis. Data came from immunoSEQ multiplex PCR; TCRdb stores just in-frame clones and leaves some out. The table records tens of thousands of clones, roughly nine tenths of them present only once. The CDR3 runs to 14 residues. The V gene's germline CDR1 is SGHNT and CDR2 YYREEE (reference sequence). The V and J ends lost 10 bases and 1 base respectively, with 16 bases between them. This specimen consisted of peripheral blood, obtained in the first trimester of pregnancy. The sequence came from a female donor with multiple sclerosis, enrolled in a pregnancy study. The chain is built from TRBV5-4 and TRBJ2-3, with D maybe TRBD2 (5 bases). The CDR3 bases are TGTGCCTTCCTGGATCTAGCCGGCACAGATACGCAGTATTTT. Translating gives CAFLDLAGTDTQYF.